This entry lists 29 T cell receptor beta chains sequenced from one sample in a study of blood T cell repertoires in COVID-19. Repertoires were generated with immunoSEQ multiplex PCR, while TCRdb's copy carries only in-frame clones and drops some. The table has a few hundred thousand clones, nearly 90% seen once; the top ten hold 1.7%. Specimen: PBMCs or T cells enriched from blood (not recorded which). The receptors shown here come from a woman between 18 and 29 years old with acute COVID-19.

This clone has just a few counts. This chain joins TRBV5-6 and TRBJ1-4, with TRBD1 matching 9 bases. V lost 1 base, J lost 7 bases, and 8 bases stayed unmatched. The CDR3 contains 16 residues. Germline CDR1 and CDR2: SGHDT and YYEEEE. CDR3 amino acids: CASSLKPGTGREKLFF. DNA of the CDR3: TGTGCCAGCAGCTTGAAACCCGGGACAGGGCGTGAAAAACTGTTTTTT. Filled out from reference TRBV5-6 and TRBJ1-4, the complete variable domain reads DAGVTQSPTHLIKTRGQQVTLRCSPKSGHDTVSWYQQALGQGPQFIFQYYEEEERQRGNFPDRFSGHQFPNYSSELNVNALLLGDSALYLCASSLKPGTGREKLFFGSGTQLSVL.

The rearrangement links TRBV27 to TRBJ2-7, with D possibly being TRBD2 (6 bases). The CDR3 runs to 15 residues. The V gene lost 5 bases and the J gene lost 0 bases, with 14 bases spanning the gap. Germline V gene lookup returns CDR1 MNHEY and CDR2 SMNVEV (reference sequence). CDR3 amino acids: CASSGLFPGSYEQYF. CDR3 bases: TGTGCCAGCAGTGGACTATTCCCGGGCTCCTACGAGCAGTACTTC.

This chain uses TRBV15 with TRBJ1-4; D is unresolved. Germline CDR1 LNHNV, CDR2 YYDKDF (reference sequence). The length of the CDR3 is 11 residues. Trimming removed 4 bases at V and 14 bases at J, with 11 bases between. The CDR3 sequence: CATSNTLNLFF. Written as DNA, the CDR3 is TGTGCCACCAGCAACACCCTGAATCTGTTTTTT. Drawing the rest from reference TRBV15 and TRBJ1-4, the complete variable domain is DAMVIQNPRYQVTQFGKPVTLSCSQTLNHNVMYWYQQKSSQAPKLLFHYYDKDFNNEADTPDNFQSRRPNTSFCFLDIRSPGLGDTAMYLCATSNTLNLFFGSGTQLSVL.

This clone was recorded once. The CDR3 DNA reads TGCGCCAGCAGCTTGGTGTGGGGAGACACTGAAGCTTTCTTT. Translated: CASSLVWGDTEAFF. V gene TRBV5-1 combines with J gene TRBJ1-1; D is undetermined. Trimming took off 0 bases at V and 3 bases at J, with 9 bases between the two ends. This CDR3 spans 14 amino acids. The V gene's germline CDR1 is SGHRS and CDR2 YFSETQ. Looking up the rest from reference TRBV5-1 and TRBJ1-1 gives the full variable domain: KAGVTQTPRYLIKTRGQQVTLSCSPISGHRSVSWYQQTPGQGLQFLFEYFSETQRNKGNFPGRFSGRQFSNSRSEMNVSTLELGDSALYLCASSLVWGDTEAFFGQGTRLTVV.

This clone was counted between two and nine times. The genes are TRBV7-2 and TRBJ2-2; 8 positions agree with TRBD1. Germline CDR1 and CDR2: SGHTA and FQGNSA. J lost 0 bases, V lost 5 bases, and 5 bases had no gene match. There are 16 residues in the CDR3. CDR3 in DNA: TGTGCCAGCAGCGTCGGACAGGGCCCGAACACCGGGGAGCTGTTTTTT. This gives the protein CASSVGQGPNTGELFF.

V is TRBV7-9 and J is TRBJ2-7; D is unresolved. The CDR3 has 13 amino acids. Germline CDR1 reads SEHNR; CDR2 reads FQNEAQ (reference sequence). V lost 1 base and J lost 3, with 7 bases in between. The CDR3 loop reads CASSLDPYYEQYF. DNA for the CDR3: TGTGCCAGCAGCTTAGATCCCTACTACGAGCAGTACTTC.

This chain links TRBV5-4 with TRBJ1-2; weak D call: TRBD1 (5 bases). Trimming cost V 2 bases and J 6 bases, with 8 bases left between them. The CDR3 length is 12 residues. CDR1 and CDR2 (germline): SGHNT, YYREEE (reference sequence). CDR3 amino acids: CASSFIGDGYTF. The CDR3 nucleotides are TGTGCCAGCAGCTTCATAGGGGATGGCTACACCTTC. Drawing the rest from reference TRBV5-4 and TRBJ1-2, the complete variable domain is ETGVTQSPTHLIKTRGQQVTLRCSSQSGHNTVSWYQQALGQGPQFIFQYYREEENGRGNFPPRFSGLQFPNYSSELNVNALELDDSALYLCASSFIGDGYTFGSGTRLTVV.

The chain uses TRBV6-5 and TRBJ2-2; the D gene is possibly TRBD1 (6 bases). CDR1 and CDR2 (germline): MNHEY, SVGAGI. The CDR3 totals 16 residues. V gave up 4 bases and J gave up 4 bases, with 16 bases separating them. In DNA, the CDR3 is TGTGCCAGCAGTTTTCAATTGACAGGAACCACCGGGGAGCTGTTTTTT. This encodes CASSFQLTGTTGELFF.

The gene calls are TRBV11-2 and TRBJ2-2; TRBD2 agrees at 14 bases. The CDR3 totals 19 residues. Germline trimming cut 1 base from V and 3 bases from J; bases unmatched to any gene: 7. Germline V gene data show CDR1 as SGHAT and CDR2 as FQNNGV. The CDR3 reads CASSLVGTSGSADTGELFF. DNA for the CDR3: TGTGCCAGCAGCTTAGTCGGGACTAGCGGGAGTGCGGACACCGGGGAGCTGTTTTTT.

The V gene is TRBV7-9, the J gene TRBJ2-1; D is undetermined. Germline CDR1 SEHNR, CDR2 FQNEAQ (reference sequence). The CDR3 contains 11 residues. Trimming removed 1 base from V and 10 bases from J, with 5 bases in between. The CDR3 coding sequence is TGTGCCAGCAGCTTAGTTCAGGAGCAGTTCTTC. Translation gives CASSLVQEQFF.

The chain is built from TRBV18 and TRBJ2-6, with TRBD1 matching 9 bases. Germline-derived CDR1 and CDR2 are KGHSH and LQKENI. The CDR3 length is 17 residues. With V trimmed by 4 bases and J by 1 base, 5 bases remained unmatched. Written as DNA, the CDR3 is TGTGCCAGCTCACAGGAGACAGGGGGGTCTGGGGCCAACGTCCTGACTTTC. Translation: CASSQETGGSGANVLTF.

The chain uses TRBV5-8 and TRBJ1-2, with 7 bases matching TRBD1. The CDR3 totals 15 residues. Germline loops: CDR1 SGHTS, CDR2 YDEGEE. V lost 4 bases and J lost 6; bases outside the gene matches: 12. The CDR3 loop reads CASSTRQGLTNGYTF. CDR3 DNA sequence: TGTGCCAGCAGCACCAGACAGGGTTTAACTAATGGCTACACCTTC. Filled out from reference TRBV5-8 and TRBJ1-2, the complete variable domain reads EAGVTQSPTHLIKTRGQQATLRCSPISGHTSVYWYQQALGLGLQFLLWYDEGEERNRGNFPPRFSGRQFPNYSSELNVNALELEDSALYLCASSTRQGLTNGYTFGSGTRLTVV.

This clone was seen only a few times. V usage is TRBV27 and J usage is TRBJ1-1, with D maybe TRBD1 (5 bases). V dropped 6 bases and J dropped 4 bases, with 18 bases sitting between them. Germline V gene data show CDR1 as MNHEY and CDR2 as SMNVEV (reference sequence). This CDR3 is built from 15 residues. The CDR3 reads CASRHRRGSGTEAFF. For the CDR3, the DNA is TGTGCCAGCAGACACAGGCGTGGGTCGGGCACTGAAGCTTTCTTT.

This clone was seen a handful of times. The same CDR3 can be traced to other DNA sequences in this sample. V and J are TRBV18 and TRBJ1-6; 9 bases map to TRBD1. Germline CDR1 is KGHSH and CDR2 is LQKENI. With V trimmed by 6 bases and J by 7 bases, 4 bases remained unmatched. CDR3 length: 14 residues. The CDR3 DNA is TGTGCCAGCTCCCCCGGGACAGGGAATTCACCCCTCCACTTT. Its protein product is CASSPGTGNSPLHF. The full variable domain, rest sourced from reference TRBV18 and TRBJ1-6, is NAGVMQNPRHLVRRRGQEARLRCSPMKGHSHVYWYRQLPEEGLKFMVYLQKENIIDESGMPKERFSAEFPKEGPSILRIQQVVRGDSAAYFCASSPGTGNSPLHFGNGTRLTVT.

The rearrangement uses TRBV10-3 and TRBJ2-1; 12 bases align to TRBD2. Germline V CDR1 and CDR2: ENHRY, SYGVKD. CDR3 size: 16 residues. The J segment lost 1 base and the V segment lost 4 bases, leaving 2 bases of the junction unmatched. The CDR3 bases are TGTGCCATCAGTGGGACTAGCGGGACGTCCTACAATGAGCAGTTCTTC. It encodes CAISGTSGTSYNEQFF.

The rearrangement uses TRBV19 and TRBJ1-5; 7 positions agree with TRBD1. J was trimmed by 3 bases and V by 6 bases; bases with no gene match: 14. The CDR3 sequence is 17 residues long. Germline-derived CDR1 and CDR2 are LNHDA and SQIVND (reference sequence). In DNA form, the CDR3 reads TGTGCCAGTAGCCTATATGCGGGCAGGGGGGTCAATCAGCCCCAGCATTTT. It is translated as CASSLYAGRGVNQPQHF. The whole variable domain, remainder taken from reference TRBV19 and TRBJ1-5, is DGGITQSPKYLFRKEGQNVTLSCEQNLNHDAMYWYRQDPGQGLRLIYYSQIVNDFQKGDIAEGYSVSREKKESFPLTVTSAQKNPTAFYLCASSLYAGRGVNQPQHFGDGTRLSIL.

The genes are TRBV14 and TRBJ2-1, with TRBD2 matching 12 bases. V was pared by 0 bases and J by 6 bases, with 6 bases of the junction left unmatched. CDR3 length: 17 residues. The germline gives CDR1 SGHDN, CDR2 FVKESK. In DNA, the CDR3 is TGTGCCAGCAGCCAAGATCTACTAGCGGGAGGAATCAATGAGCAGTTCTTC. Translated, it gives CASSQDLLAGGINEQFF.

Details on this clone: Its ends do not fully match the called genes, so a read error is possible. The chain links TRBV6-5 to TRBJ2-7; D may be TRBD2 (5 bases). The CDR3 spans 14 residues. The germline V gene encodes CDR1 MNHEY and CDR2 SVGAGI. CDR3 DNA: TGTGCCAGCAGTTACAGTAACGAGCCTACTAGTTTCTGCTTC. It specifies CASSYSNEPTSFCF.

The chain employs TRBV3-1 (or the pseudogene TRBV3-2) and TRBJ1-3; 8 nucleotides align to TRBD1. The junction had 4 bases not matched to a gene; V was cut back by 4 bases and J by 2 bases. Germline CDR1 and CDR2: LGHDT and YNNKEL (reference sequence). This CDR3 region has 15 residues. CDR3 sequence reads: CASSLSGGAGNTIYF. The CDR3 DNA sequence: TGTGCCAGCAGCCTTTCAGGGGGCGCTGGAAACACCATATATTTT.

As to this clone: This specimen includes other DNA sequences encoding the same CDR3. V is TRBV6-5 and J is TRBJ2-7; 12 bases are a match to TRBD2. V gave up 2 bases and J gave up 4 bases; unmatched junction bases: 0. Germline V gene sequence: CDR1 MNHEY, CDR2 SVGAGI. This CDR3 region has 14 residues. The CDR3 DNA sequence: TGTGCCAGCAGTTACGGGACTAGCGGGTACGAGCAGTACTTC. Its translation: CASSYGTSGYEQYF.

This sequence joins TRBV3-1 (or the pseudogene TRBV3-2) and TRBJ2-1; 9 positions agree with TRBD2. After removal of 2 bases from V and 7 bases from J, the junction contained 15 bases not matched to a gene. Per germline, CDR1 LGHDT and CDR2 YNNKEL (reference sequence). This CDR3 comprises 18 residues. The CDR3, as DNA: TGTGCCAGCAGCCAAAGGGCTAGCGGGATTCCGCCTCAGAATGAGCAGTTCTTC. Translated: CASSQRASGIPPQNEQFF.

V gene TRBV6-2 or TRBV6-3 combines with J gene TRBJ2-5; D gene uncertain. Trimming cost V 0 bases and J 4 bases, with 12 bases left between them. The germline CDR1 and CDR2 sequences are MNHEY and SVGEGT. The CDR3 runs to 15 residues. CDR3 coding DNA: TGTGCCAGCAGTTACTCGAGCCTCGGGTTAGAGACCCAGTACTTC. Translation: CASSYSSLGLETQYF.

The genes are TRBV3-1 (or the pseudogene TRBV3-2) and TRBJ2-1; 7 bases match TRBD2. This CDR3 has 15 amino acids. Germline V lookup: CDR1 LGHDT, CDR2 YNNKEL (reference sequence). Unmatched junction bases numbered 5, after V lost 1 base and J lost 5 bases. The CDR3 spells CASSQVGTNHNEQFF. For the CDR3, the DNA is TGTGCCAGCAGCCAAGTCGGGACTAACCACAATGAGCAGTTCTTC.

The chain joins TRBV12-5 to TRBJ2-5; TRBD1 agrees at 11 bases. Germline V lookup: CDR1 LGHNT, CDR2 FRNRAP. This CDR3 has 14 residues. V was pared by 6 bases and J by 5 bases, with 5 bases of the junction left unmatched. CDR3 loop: CASGRTGGSETQYF. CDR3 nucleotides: TGTGCTAGTGGGCGGACAGGGGGCTCTGAGACCCAGTACTTC. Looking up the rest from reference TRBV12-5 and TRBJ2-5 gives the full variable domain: DARVTQTPRHKVTEMGQEVTMRCQPILGHNTVFWYRQTMMQGLELLAYFRNRAPLDDSGMPKDRFSAEMPDATLATLKIQPSEPRDSAVYFCASGRTGGSETQYFGPGTRLLVL.

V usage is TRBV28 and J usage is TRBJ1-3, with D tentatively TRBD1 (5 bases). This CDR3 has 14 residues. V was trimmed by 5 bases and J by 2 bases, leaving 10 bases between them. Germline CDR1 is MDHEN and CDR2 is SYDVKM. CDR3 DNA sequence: TGTGCCAGCAGTACCCCGGGGGCTGGAAACACCATATATTTT. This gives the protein CASSTPGAGNTIYF.

CDR3: CASSLFLPTSGNEQFF. The CDR3 DNA reads TGTGCCAGCAGCTTATTCCTCCCGACTAGCGGGAATGAGCAGTTCTTC. The chain carries TRBV11-2 and TRBJ2-1; 10 bases line up with TRBD2. This CDR3 is 16 amino acids long. Trimming took 2 bases from V and 7 from J; bases not matched to a gene: 8. Germline CDR1 SGHAT, CDR2 FQNNGV. Using reference TRBV11-2 and TRBJ2-1 for the parts outside the CDR3, the full variable domain is EAGVAQSPRYKIIEKRQSVAFWCNPISGHATLYWYQQILGQGPKLLIQFQNNGVVDDSQLPKDRFSAERLKGVDSTLKIQPAKLEDSAVYLCASSLFLPTSGNEQFFGPGTRLTVL.

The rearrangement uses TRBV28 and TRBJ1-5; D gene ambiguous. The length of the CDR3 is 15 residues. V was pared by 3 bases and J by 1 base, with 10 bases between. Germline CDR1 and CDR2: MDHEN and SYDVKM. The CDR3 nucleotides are TGTGCCAGCAGTTTCCTGGGGAGGAGCAATCAGCCCCAGCATTTT. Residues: CASSFLGRSNQPQHF. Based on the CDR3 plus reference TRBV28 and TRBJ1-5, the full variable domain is DVKVTQSSRYLVKRTGEKVFLECVQDMDHENMFWYRQDPGLGLRLIYFSYDVKMKEKGDIPEGYSVSREKKERFSLILESASTNQTSMYLCASSFLGRSNQPQHFGDGTRLSIL.

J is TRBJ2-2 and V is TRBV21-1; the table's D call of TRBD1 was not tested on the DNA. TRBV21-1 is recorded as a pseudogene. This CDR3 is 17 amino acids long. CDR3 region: CASSRWDRGRSTGELFF. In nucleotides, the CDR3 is TGTGCCAGCAGCAGGTGGGACAGGGGGCGAAGCACCGGGGAGCTGTTTTTT.

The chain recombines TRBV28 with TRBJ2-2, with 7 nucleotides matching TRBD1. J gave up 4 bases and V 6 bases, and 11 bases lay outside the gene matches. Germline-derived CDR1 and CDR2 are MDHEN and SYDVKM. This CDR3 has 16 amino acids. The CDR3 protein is CASSPQGVRATGELFF. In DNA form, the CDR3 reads TGTGCCAGCAGCCCCCAGGGGGTGAGGGCCACCGGGGAGCTGTTTTTT.